The entry that follows covers one T cell receptor (beta chain) sequence. Germline CDR1 ENHRY, CDR2 SYGVKD. V was clipped by 3 bases and J by 4 bases; unmatched bases: 10. The CDR3 totals 19 residues. This sample is part of a study of T cell responses to AZD1222 COVID-19 vaccine. In the study overall: Second doses that came at about 4 or about 12 weeks were put together.

Using immunoSEQ multiplex PCR, the repertoire was profiled, and TCRdb retains in-frame clones only, with some absent. The data hold about 140,000 clones, with 92% observed a single time. The source material was peripheral blood, sampled on day 0 of AZD1222 vaccination. The sequence derives from an adult in good health. This rearrangement joins TRBV10-3 to TRBJ2-3, with 16 nucleotides matching TRBD2. CDR3 region: CAISDPGTSGRVGADTQYF. For the CDR3, the DNA is TGTGCCATCAGTGACCCTGGGACTAGCGGGAGGGTAGGCGCAGATACGCAGTATTTT.